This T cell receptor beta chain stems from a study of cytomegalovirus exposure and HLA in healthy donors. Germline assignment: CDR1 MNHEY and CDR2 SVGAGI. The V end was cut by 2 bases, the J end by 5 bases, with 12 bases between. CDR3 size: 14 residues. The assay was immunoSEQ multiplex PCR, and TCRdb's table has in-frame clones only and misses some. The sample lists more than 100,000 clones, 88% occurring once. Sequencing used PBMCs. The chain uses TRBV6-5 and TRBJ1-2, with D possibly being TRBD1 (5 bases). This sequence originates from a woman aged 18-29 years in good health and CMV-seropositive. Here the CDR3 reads CASSYLPGRYGYTF. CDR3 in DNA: TGTGCCAGCAGTTACCTCCCAGGGCGATATGGCTACACCTTC.